The 19 T cell receptor beta chains given below trace back to one sample, sequenced in a study of CXCR3-negative and CXCR3-positive naive CD8 T cells. TRB cDNA was prepared as libraries by UMI-labeled 5' RACE. TCRdb reanalyzed the 5' RACE reads and collapses them to one entry per CDR3 protein, without DNA. There are tens of thousands of distinct CDR3 sequences in the sample, with about 9.4% held by the top ten. Sequencing used memory CD8+ T cells from blood. The source is a human donor in good health. Some clones in this sample may be carry-over from other donors' samples.

This chain's CDR3 is CASSFRVPQRNTIYF. V is TRBV21-1 and J is TRBJ1-3. TRBV21-1 has pseudogene status. The CDR3 contains 15 residues.

This chain connects TRBV7-2 to TRBJ2-7; TCRdb indicates TRBD1, and absent DNA this call remains unverified. The CDR3 has 13 residues. Germline loops: CDR1 SGHTA, CDR2 FQGNSA. The CDR3 sequence is CASSIGTVYEQYF.

The chain couples TRBV7-6 to TRBJ1-1. The germline gives CDR1 SGHVS, CDR2 FNYEAQ. The CDR3 runs 15 residues. The CDR3 protein is CASSLSFGLDTEAFF. The whole variable domain, filled in from reference TRBV7-6 and TRBJ1-1, reads GAGVSQSPRYKVTKRGQDVALRCDPISGHVSLYWYRQALGQGPEFLTYFNYEAQQDKSGLPNDRFSAERPEGSISTLTIQRTEQRDSAMYRCASSLSFGLDTEAFFGQGTRLTVV.

This chain connects TRBV9 to TRBJ2-7; TCRdb's assignment of TRBD1 cannot be checked, as there is no DNA. CDR1 is SGDLS, CDR2 YYNGEE, per germline. The CDR3 covers 16 residues. The CDR3 here is CASSLWGDRDSYEQYF. The whole variable domain, remainder taken from reference TRBV9 and TRBJ2-7, is DSGVTQTPKHLITATGQRVTLRCSPRSGDLSVYWYQQSLDQGLQFLIQYYNGEERAKGNILERFSAQQFPDLHSELNLSSLELGDSALYFCASSLWGDRDSYEQYFGPGTRLTVT.

V is TRBV29-1 and J is TRBJ2-2. CDR1 and CDR2 (germline): SQVTM, ANQGSEA. The CDR3 length is 12 residues. CDR3 loop: CSIVANTGELFF.

V is TRBV4-3 and J is TRBJ2-1. Germline V gives CDR1 LGHNA, CDR2 YSLEER. The CDR3 length is 17 residues. The CDR3: CASSQEVTWSSYNEQFF.

The chain carries TRBV7-6 and TRBJ2-7; TCRdb selects TRBD1, and the lack of DNA leaves this call unchecked. Germline values: CDR1 SGHVS, CDR2 FNYEAQ. This CDR3 region has 16 residues. This chain's CDR3 is CASSLAGGQISYEQYF.

The rearrangement uses TRBV7-3 and TRBJ2-5. CDR1 and CDR2 (germline): SGHTA, FQGTGA. This CDR3 contains 12 residues. The CDR3 loop reads CAIVSGQETQYF.

This clonotype is identified as medium-sized from frequency. The chain has TRBV6-5 and TRBJ2-5. The germline gives CDR1 MNHEY, CDR2 SVGAGI. The CDR3 sequence is 15 residues long. CDR3: CASSPRLAEQETQYF.

Considering frequency, this clonotype is medium-sized (0.01 to 0.1%). This chain joins TRBV28 and TRBJ2-4. The CDR3 consists of 17 residues. CDR1 and CDR2 from the germline V gene are MDHEN and SYDVKM. The CDR3 is CASSLWSSSLAKNIQYF.

The rearrangement joins TRBV4-3 to TRBJ1-2; lacking DNA, the TRBD1 call made by TCRdb goes unchecked. The CDR3 is 15 amino acids. Germline V gene lookup returns CDR1 LGHNA and CDR2 YSLEER. CDR3 loop: CASSQDIGGADGYTF.

This sequence joins TRBV7-8 and TRBJ2-7; as DNA is missing, the TRBD2 call by TCRdb cannot be tested. This CDR3 region has 15 residues. Germline V gene lookup returns CDR1 SGHVS and CDR2 FQNEAQ. CDR3 amino acids: CASSEAEGLAYEQYF.

The chain couples TRBV12-3 or TRBV12-4 to TRBJ2-7; without DNA, the TCRdb call of TRBD2 cannot be checked. The CDR3 extends over 12 amino acids. This CDR3 reads CASSPPEGEQYF.

CDR3 sequence: CASSSPSGRNTDTQYF. The rearrangement uses TRBV27 and TRBJ2-3; the D call from TCRdb, TRBD1, cannot be confirmed without DNA. The length of the CDR3 is 16 residues. The germline CDR1 and CDR2 sequences are MNHEY and SMNVEV (reference sequence).

The gene calls are TRBV6-4 and TRBJ2-1; lacking DNA, the TRBD2 call made by TCRdb goes unchecked. The CDR3 extends over 16 amino acids. Germline-derived CDR1 and CDR2 are MRHNA and SNTAGT. CDR3 sequence reads: CASSITGTSARNEQFF.

The V and J genes are TRBV5-6 and TRBJ1-6. Germline lookup yields CDR1 SGHDT and CDR2 YYEEEE. This CDR3 contains 19 residues. The chain's CDR3 is CASSLEGLHPSSYNSPLHF.

By frequency, this clonotype registers medium-sized. V is TRBV7-6 and J is TRBJ2-3; TCRdb outputs TRBD2, but without DNA this stays unchecked. This CDR3 has 17 residues. CDR1 and CDR2 from the germline V gene are SGHVS and FNYEAQ. The CDR3 reads CASSYFPSGGATDTQYF.

This sequence joins TRBV20-1 and TRBJ2-7; there is no DNA to check the TCRdb D call of TRBD2. The CDR3 runs to 13 residues. In germline, CDR1 is DFQATT, CDR2 SNEGSKA (reference sequence). CDR3: CVVAGDLAYEQYF.

The rearrangement links TRBV9 to TRBJ1-2. Germline CDR1 is SGDLS and CDR2 is YYNGEE. The CDR3 runs to 14 residues. CDR3 amino acids: CASSAYDMNYGYTF.